This T cell receptor (beta chain) was retrieved from a study of a mutant IDH1 vaccine in newly diagnosed glioma. At the level of the study: Radiotherapy, temozolomide, or both had been given previously, and both were given to most.

Regarding time point: week 23, last vaccination. In every dose of vaccine, 300 ug of mutant IDH1 20-mer peptide was given alongside topical imiquimod. About this clone itself: What it recognizes is unknown.

Germline V CDR1 and CDR2: SNHLY, FYNNEI. The V end lost 0 bases, the J end lost 7 bases, and 6 bases lay between the germline ends. The CDR3 is made up of 13 amino acids. Assay used: immunoSEQ multiplex PCR; TCRdb lists only in-frame clones, some missing. This sample has approximately 50,000 clones, with more than 75% found just once. The TCR originated in a middle-aged man with glioma. The rearrangement links TRBV2 to TRBJ2-2; D ambiguous. The sample here was PBMCs, taken from a glioma patient whose treatment included an IDH1 peptide vaccine. CDR3: CASSEANFGELFF. CDR3 coding DNA: TGTGCCAGCAGTGAAGCGAACTTCGGGGAGCTGTTTTTT.